Given below is one T cell receptor beta chain in context. At one end, the junction sequence differs from germline, possibly due to a read error. Germline CDR1 SSHAT, CDR2 FNYEAQ (reference sequence). The CDR3 is made up of 14 amino acids. Assay used: immunoSEQ multiplex PCR; TCRdb lists only in-frame clones, some missing. The table records about 80,000 clones, 78% of them present only once. This sample was included in a study of radiotherapy plus CTLA-4 blockade in lung cancer. Study as a whole: With 31% of patients having disease control, objective responses were seen in roughly 19%.

Lung cancer patients with chemo-refractory metastatic non-small-cell disease were given focal radiation plus CTLA-4 blockade with ipilimumab. This clonotype was obtained from a human donor with non-small cell lung cancer whose response to radiotherapy plus ipilimumab could not be evaluated. Some clones in this sample may be carry-over from other donors' samples. The source material was peripheral blood, sampled from a patient treated with radiotherapy plus ipilimumab. The V gene is TRBV7-7, the J gene TRBJ1-1, with D possibly matching TRBD1 (5 bases). This CDR3 reads CASSPVRGDTEAFF. CDR3 nucleotides: TGTGCTAGCAGCCCAGTAAGGGGCGACACTGAAGCTTTCTTT. The full variable domain, with the rest looked up from reference TRBV7-7 and TRBJ1-1, is GAGVSQSPRYKVTKRGQDVTLRCDPISSHATLYWYQQALGQGPEFLTYFNYEAQPDKSGLPSDRFSAERPEGSISTLTIQRTEQRDSAMYRCASSPVRGDTEAFFGQGTRLTVV.